This T cell receptor (beta chain) originates from a study of T cell changes during pregnancy in multiple sclerosis. Germline V CDR1 and CDR2: SGDLS, YYNGEE. Trimming removed 3 bases from V and 3 bases from J, with 12 bases in between. The CDR3 is made up of 15 amino acids. Sequenced by immunoSEQ multiplex PCR; TCRdb stores in-frame clones only, minus some. The sample consists of approximately 72,000 clones, 92% of them appearing once. The TCR originated in a female donor in good health, enrolled as a control in a pregnancy study. The chain has TRBV9 and TRBJ2-2; no reliable D call. The sequenced sample was peripheral blood, obtained in the first trimester of pregnancy. The CDR3 DNA reads TGTGCCAGCAGCGGCCCCCCAACTCACACCGGGGAGCTGTTTTTT. This codes for CASSGPPTHTGELFF.